Below, 21 T cell receptor beta chains from the same sample are listed, as sequenced in a study of blood T cell repertoires in COVID-19. TCRdb's table, derived via immunoSEQ multiplex PCR, lists solely in-frame clones and lacks some. The sample has about 370,000 clones; 90% are singletons. Input material: peripheral blood. These TCRs come from a man aged 18-30 years with active or convalescent COVID-19.

This clone was counted a single time. The chain links TRBV2 to TRBJ1-5; 7 bases agree with TRBD1. Germline loops: CDR1 SNHLY, CDR2 FYNNEI. With V trimmed by 3 bases and J by 6 bases, 14 bases remained unmatched. The CDR3 spans 17 residues. CDR3 sequence (DNA): TGTGCCAGCAGTGACACCTCGACAGGGTTAGTCGGTCAGCCCCAGCATTTT. It translates to CASSDTSTGLVGQPQHF.

As regards this clone: The germline gene is not matched at one end of the junction; a read error may be the cause. The J gene is TRBJ2-6, the V gene TRBV7-3; the D gene is possibly TRBD1 (5 bases). The CDR3 is made up of 14 amino acids. Per the germline V gene, CDR1 is SGHTA and CDR2 is FQGTGA. The CDR3 loop reads CASSSLSGANVLTF. CDR3 bases: TGTGCCAGCAGCTCTCTCTCTGGGGCCAACGTGCTGACTTTC.

Only one count was recorded for this clone. The gene calls are TRBV6-5 and TRBJ1-2; D remains unclear. With 0 bases removed from V and 7 bases from J, the gap between germline ends came to 12 bases. This CDR3 region has 14 residues. Germline values: CDR1 MNHEY, CDR2 SVGAGI. The CDR3 sequence is CASSYSIPGFGYTF. The CDR3, as DNA: TGTGCCAGCAGTTACTCGATTCCCGGGTTTGGCTACACCTTC.

Points on this clone: This may arise from a read error, as a much more abundant clone is one base away. The rearrangement links TRBV28 to TRBJ1-5; unclear D gene. The germline gives CDR1 MDHEN, CDR2 SYDVKM. V lost 6 bases to trimming and J lost 0 bases, with 9 bases between them. This CDR3 comprises 14 residues. The chain's CDR3 is CASRREYSNQPQHF. The CDR3 DNA reads as TGTGCCAGCAGGAGAGAATATAGCAATCAGCCCCAGCATTTT.

The chain employs TRBV13 and TRBJ2-1; 9 positions agree with TRBD2. V was clipped by 6 bases and J by 9 bases; unmatched bases: 15. Germline CDR1 is PRHDT and CDR2 is FYEKMQ (reference sequence). The length of the CDR3 is 16 residues. The CDR3 DNA reads TGTGCCAGCAGTCGCCCGTCGGCGGGGGGGCTCGGTGAGCAGTTCTTC. Its translation is CASSRPSAGGLGEQFF.

The chain is built from TRBV6-5 and TRBJ1-2; D gene ambiguous. Germline V CDR1 and CDR2: MNHEY, SVGAGI. With 4 bases removed from V and 4 bases from J, the gap between germline ends came to 10 bases. CDR3 length equals 13 residues. For the CDR3, the DNA is TGTGCCAGCAGTTCGGGTTTGGGCTATGGCTACACCTTC. This translates into CASSSGLGYGYTF.

The chain links TRBV27 to TRBJ2-7; TRBD2 matches 8 bases. V dropped 6 bases and J dropped 6; count of bases not matched to a gene: 13. CDR1 and CDR2 from the germline V gene are MNHEY and SMNVEV (reference sequence). The CDR3 covers 15 residues. The CDR3 spells CASSPGGTGRPEQYF. The CDR3 DNA follows: TGTGCCAGCAGCCCGGGGGGGACTGGGAGGCCCGAGCAGTACTTC.

The CDR3 loop is CASRPGQGHGYTF. CDR3 DNA sequence: TGTGCCAGTAGGCCGGGACAGGGTCACGGCTACACCTTC. The rearrangement links TRBV19 to TRBJ1-2; 9 bases match TRBD1. This CDR3 is built from 13 residues. V gave up 6 bases and J gave up 8 bases; unmatched junction bases: 7. Germline V gives CDR1 LNHDA, CDR2 SQIVND (reference sequence).

This chain links TRBV6-6 with TRBJ1-1; no clear D. In germline, CDR1 is MNHNY, CDR2 SVGAGI (reference sequence). The CDR3 is made up of 11 amino acids. V shed 4 bases and J shed 7 bases, with 7 bases lying between them. In nucleotides, the CDR3 is TGTGCCAGCAGTTTTGGAGGTGAAGCTTTCTTT. It codes for CASSFGGEAFF.

This clone occurred once. The V and J genes are TRBV7-3 and TRBJ1-1; D is perhaps TRBD1 (5 bases). The germline V gene has CDR1 SGHTA and CDR2 FQGTGA. V lost 2 bases to trimming and J lost 1 base, with 11 bases between them. The CDR3 has 15 residues. The CDR3 coding sequence is TGTGCCAGCAGCTTACGTCCCCAGGGGAACACTGAAGCTTTCTTT. It specifies CASSLRPQGNTEAFF.

J is TRBJ1-3 and V is TRBV6-5, with D hard to call. The germline V gene encodes CDR1 MNHEY and CDR2 SVGAGI. The ends were cut back, 5 bases at V and 0 bases at J, with 8 bases in the middle. CDR3 length equals 14 residues. CDR3 sequence: CASSLLSSGNTIYF. CDR3 in DNA: TGTGCCAGCAGTCTTTTATCCTCTGGAAACACCATATATTTT.

The sample holds one count of this clone. The genes are TRBV21-1 and TRBJ1-2. TRBV21-1 is recorded as a pseudogene. The CDR3 loop spans 14 amino acids. CDR3 loop: CASRKAGGRDGYTF. The CDR3 region has the DNA TGTGCCAGCCGCAAAGCGGGGGGGCGGGATGGCTACACCTTC.

This sequence joins TRBV2 and TRBJ1-4; tentatively, D is TRBD1 (6 bases). V lost 4 bases to trimming and J lost 3 bases, with 12 bases between them. Germline V gene lookup returns CDR1 SNHLY and CDR2 FYNNEI. The length of the CDR3 is 15 residues. The CDR3 here is CASSGRDIANEKLFF. CDR3 nucleotide sequence: TGTGCCAGCAGTGGCCGGGACATAGCTAATGAAAAACTGTTTTTT.

The gene calls are TRBV28 and TRBJ2-3; tentatively, D is TRBD1 (6 bases). CDR3 size: 15 residues. Trimming shortened V by 1 base and J by 5 bases, and 13 bases separated the two germline ends. Germline assignment: CDR1 MDHEN and CDR2 SYDVKM. The CDR3 region is CASSLFRGQEDTQYF. CDR3 in DNA: TGTGCCAGCAGTTTATTCAGGGGCCAAGAAGATACGCAGTATTTT.

This clone showed up just once. At one end the junction does not follow the germline gene, possibly because of a read error. Here the CDR3 DNA reads TGCGCCAGGACCCTGGAACAGCCTGGGGCCAACGTGCTGACTTTC. Residues: CARTLEQPGANVLTF. The chain links TRBV23-1 to TRBJ2-6, with D possibly TRBD1 on 5 matching bases. TRBV23-1 is marked as an open reading frame, function uncertain. The CDR3 totals 15 residues.

The V gene is TRBV9, the J gene TRBJ1-4, with a weak D call TRBD1 (5 bases). This CDR3 contains 15 residues. Germline V lookup: CDR1 SGDLS, CDR2 YYNGEE. V was cut by 0 bases and J by 4 bases, with 10 bases left in between. This CDR3 is CASSVARGGNEKLFF. Written as DNA, the CDR3 is TGTGCCAGCAGCGTAGCGAGGGGAGGTAATGAAAAACTGTTTTTT.

The chain couples TRBV28 to TRBJ2-7; a weak D match, TRBD2 (5 bases). Germline V gene lookup returns CDR1 MDHEN and CDR2 SYDVKM. V lost 2 bases and J lost 0, with 14 bases in between. The length of the CDR3 is 16 residues. In nucleotides, the CDR3 is TGTGCCAGCAGTTTACCGTTTTACCGGGACTCCTACGAGCAGTACTTC. Protein product: CASSLPFYRDSYEQYF.

The V and J genes are TRBV29-1 and TRBJ1-1; D is uncertain. This CDR3 has 14 amino acids. Germline V gene sequence: CDR1 SQVTM, CDR2 ANQGSEA. V lost 6 bases and J 1 base, leaving 15 bases between the germline ends. The CDR3 region has the DNA TGCAGCGTAGCCCCCCACGCGCGGAACACTGAAGCTTTCTTT. Its protein is CSVAPHARNTEAFF.

The V call is TRBV28, the J call TRBJ1-6; 12 positions agree with TRBD1. V lost 4 bases and J lost 6; bases outside the gene matches: 4. This CDR3 contains 16 residues. CDR1 is MDHEN, CDR2 SYDVKM, per germline. CDR3 DNA sequence: TGTGCCAGCAGTTCAGGGACAGGGGGCTTTAATTCACCCCTCCACTTT. Translated: CASSSGTGGFNSPLHF. The entire variable domain, with the rest obtained from reference TRBV28 and TRBJ1-6, is as follows: DVKVTQSSRYLVKRTGEKVFLECVQDMDHENMFWYRQDPGLGLRLIYFSYDVKMKEKGDIPEGYSVSREKKERFSLILESASTNQTSMYLCASSSGTGGFNSPLHFGNGTRLTVT.

Only one count was recorded for this clone. The chain carries TRBV28 and TRBJ1-5; D unresolved. This CDR3 has 14 amino acids. The V end was cut by 7 bases, the J end by 7 bases, with 17 bases between. Germline CDR1 is MDHEN and CDR2 is SYDVKM. The CDR3 DNA reads TGTGCCAGCAATTTGAGGGCAGGAATACAGCCCCAGCATTTT. It specifies CASNLRAGIQPQHF.

This rearrangement joins TRBV6-2 or TRBV6-3 to TRBJ2-3; D might be TRBD1 (6 bases). Deletions cut 0 bases from V and 9 bases from J, with 10 bases between. This CDR3 comprises 13 residues. In germline, CDR1 is MNHEY, CDR2 SVGEGT. CDR3 DNA: TGTGCCAGCAGTTACTCGTTTGGGGGCACGCAGTATTTT. Protein product: CASSYSFGGTQYF.